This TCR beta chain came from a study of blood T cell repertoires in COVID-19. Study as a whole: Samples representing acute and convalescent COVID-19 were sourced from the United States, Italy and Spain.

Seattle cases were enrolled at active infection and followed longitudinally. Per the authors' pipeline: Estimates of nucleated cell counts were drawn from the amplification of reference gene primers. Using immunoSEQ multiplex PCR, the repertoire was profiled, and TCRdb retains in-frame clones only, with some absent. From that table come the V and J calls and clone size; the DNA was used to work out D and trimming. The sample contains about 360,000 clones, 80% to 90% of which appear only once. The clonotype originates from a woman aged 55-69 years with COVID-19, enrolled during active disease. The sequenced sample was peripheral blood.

CDR3 region: CASRAGVTDTQYF. CDR3 bases: TGTGCCAGCAGAGCGGGGGTAACAGATACGCAGTATTTT. The rearrangement uses TRBV7-3 and TRBJ2-3, with 8 bases aligning to TRBD2. J gave up 3 bases and V 6 bases, and 2 bases lay outside the gene matches. The CDR3 covers 13 residues. Per the germline V gene, CDR1 is SGHTA and CDR2 is FQGTGA. The variable domain in full, completed from reference TRBV7-3 and TRBJ2-3, reads GAGVSQTPSNKVTEKGKYVELRCDPISGHTALYWYRQSLGQGPEFLIYFQGTGAADDSGLPNDRFFAVRPEGSVSTLKIQRTERGDSAVYLCASRAGVTDTQYFGPGTRLTVL.